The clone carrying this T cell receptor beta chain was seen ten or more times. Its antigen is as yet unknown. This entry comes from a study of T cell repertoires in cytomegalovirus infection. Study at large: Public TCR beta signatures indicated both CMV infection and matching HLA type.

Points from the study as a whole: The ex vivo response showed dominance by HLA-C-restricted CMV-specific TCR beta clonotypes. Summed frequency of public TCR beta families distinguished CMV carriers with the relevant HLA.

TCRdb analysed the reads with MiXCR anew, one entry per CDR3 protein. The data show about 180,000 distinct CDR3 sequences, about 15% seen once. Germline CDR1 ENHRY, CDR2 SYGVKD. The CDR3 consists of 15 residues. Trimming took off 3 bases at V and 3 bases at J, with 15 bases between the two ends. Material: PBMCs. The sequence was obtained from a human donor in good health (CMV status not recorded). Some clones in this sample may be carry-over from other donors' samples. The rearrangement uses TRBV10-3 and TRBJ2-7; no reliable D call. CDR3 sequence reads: CAISEKEGSFYEQYF. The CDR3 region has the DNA TGTGCCATCAGTGAAAAAGAAGGGTCCTTCTACGAGCAGTACTTC.